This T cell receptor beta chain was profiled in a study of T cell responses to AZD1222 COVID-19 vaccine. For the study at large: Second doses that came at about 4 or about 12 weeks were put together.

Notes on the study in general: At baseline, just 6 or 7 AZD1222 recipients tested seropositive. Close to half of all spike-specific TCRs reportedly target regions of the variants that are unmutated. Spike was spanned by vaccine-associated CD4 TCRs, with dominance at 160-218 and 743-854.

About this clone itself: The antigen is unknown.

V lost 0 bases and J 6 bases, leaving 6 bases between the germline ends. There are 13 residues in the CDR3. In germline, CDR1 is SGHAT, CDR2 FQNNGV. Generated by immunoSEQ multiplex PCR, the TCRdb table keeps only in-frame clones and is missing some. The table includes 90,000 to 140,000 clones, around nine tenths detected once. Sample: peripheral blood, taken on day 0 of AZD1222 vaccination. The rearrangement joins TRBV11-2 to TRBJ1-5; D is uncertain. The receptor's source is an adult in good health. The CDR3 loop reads CASSLDLRQPQHF. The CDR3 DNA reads TGTGCCAGCAGCTTAGATCTACGTCAGCCCCAGCATTTT. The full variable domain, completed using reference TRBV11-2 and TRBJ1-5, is EAGVAQSPRYKIIEKRQSVAFWCNPISGHATLYWYQQILGQGPKLLIQFQNNGVVDDSQLPKDRFSAERLKGVDSTLKIQPAKLEDSAVYLCASSLDLRQPQHFGDGTRLSIL.